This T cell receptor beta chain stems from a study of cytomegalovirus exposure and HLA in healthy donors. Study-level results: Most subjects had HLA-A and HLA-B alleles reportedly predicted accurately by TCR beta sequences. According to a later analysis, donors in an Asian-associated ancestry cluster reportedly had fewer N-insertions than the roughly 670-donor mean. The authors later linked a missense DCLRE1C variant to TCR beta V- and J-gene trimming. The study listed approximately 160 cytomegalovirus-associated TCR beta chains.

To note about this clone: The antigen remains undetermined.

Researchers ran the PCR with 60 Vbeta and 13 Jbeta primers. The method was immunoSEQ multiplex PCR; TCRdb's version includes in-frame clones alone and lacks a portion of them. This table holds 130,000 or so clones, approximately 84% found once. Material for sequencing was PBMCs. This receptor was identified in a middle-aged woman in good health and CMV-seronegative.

CDR3 amino acids: CATIPPGGSGFQPQHF. DNA of the CDR3: TGTGCCACCATCCCTCCCGGGGGTTCGGGTTTTCAGCCCCAGCATTTT. The rearrangement joins TRBV28 to TRBJ1-5; D perhaps matches TRBD1 (5 bases). The V gene lost 10 bases and the J gene lost 6 bases, with 25 bases spanning the gap. CDR1 is MDHEN, CDR2 SYDVKM, per germline. The CDR3 has 16 residues.